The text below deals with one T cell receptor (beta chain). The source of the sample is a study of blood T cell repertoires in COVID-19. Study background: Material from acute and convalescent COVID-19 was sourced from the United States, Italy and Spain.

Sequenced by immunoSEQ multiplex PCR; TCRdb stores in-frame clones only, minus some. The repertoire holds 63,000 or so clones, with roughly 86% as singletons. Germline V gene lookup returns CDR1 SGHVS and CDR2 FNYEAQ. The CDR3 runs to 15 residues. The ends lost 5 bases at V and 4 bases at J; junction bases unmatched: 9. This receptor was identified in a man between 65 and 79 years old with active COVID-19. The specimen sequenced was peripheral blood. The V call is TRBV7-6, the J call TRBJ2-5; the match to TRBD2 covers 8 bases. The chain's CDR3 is CASSRPGGRIETQYF. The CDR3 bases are TGTGCCAGCAGCCGACCGGGCGGGAGGATAGAGACCCAGTACTTC.